The source of this TCR beta chain is a study of tumor-infiltrating lymphocytes in primary liver carcinoma. The overall study: Staged T1-T3 N0M0, the tumors had sizes that ranged from roughly 4 to 11 cm across. Study-wide results and caveats: Compared with tumor region pairs, tumor-adjacent and tumor-blood pairs overlapped less.

This clonotype is medium-sized by share. As yet, its antigen is unknown. Without any cell sorting, about 19-31 mg of bulk tissue yielded co-extracted RNA and DNA. The template, roughly 0.45 ug total RNA, yielded TCR beta cDNA made with a constant-region primer. ARM-PCR, slightly modified, supplied the TCR beta libraries through three nested multiplex PCR rounds. In the first two PCR rounds, TRBV1-TRBV30 forward primers were paired with a C-beta reverse primer, and each round lasted roughly 9 cycles. Each CDR3 protein is one row after TCRdb ran MiXCR on the multiplex PCR reads. The sample consists of under 200,000 distinct CDR3 sequences, 85% of them appearing once. The CDR3 runs to 14 residues. Germline V CDR1 and CDR2: ENHRY, SYGVKD. With 6 bases clipped from V and 0 bases from J, the junction kept 3 bases outside the gene matches.

The specimen was tumor tissue from primary liver carcinoma. This clonotype originated in a man aged 40-50 years with primary liver carcinoma and hepatitis B virus infection. This chain links TRBV10-3 with TRBJ1-1; 8 nucleotides line up with TRBD1. For the CDR3, the DNA is TGTGCCATCAGCGGACAGGGTCTGAACACTGAAGCTTTCTTT. It yields the protein CAISGQGLNTEAFF.